Shown below are 22 T cell receptor beta chains from a single sample sequenced in a study of cytomegalovirus exposure and HLA in healthy donors. Primers for the PCR totalled 60 Vbeta and 13 Jbeta. The method was immunoSEQ multiplex PCR; TCRdb's version includes in-frame clones alone and lacks a portion of them. The sample comprises over 45,000 clones, approximately 80% of which are singletons, and roughly 4.5% rests with the top ten. Sequenced input: PBMCs. All receptors come from a man aged 25-45 years in good health and CMV-seronegative.

CDR3: CASSIGASGRVEQFF. CDR3 bases: TGTGCCAGTAGTATAGGGGCTAGCGGGAGGGTTGAGCAGTTCTTC. The V call is TRBV19, the J call TRBJ2-1, with 12 bases that match TRBD2. V lost 1 base, J lost 9 bases, and 4 bases stayed unmatched. Germline CDR1 and CDR2: LNHDA and SQIVND (reference sequence). CDR3 length: 15 residues.

The chain is built from TRBV7-9 and TRBJ2-7; D gene ambiguous. The CDR3 runs to 13 residues. The V and J ends lost 2 bases and 3 bases respectively, with 8 bases between them. Germline CDR1 is SEHNR and CDR2 is FQNEAQ (reference sequence). The CDR3, as DNA: TGTGCCAGCAGCTTAAAACCACTCTACGAGCAGTACTTC. Translating it yields CASSLKPLYEQYF. Together with reference TRBV7-9 and TRBJ2-7, the CDR3 gives the full variable domain: DTGVSQNPRHKITKRGQNVTFRCDPISEHNRLYWYRQTLGQGPEFLTYFQNEAQLEKSRLLSDRFSAERPKGSFSTLEIQRTEQGDSAMYLCASSLKPLYEQYFGPGTRLTVT.

The gene calls are TRBV30 and TRBJ2-3, with 8 bases aligning to TRBD2. Per the germline V gene, CDR1 is GTSNPN and CDR2 is SVGIG (reference sequence). The CDR3 is 23 amino acids. J lost 4 bases, V lost 0 bases, and 30 bases had no gene match. The CDR3: CAWSVPIRQALAARLRPADTQYF. The CDR3 DNA follows: TGTGCCTGGAGTGTGCCTATTCGGCAGGCACTAGCGGCCCGTCTTCGACCCGCAGATACGCAGTATTTT.

This sequence joins TRBV11-2 and TRBJ1-1; 7 bases agree with TRBD1. After removal of 0 bases from V and 4 bases from J, the junction contained 5 bases not matched to a gene. CDR3 length: 15 amino acids. Germline values: CDR1 SGHAT, CDR2 FQNNGV. Here the CDR3 DNA reads TGTGCCAGCAGCTTAGAAGGACAGGCGAGCACTGAAGCTTTCTTT. Translating it yields CASSLEGQASTEAFF.

The chain employs TRBV28 and TRBJ1-2, with 7 bases aligning to TRBD1. The CDR3 has 18 residues. J was trimmed by 6 bases and V by 6 bases; bases with no gene match: 22. The germline CDR1 and CDR2 sequences are MDHEN and SYDVKM. CDR3 residues: CASSPRGSGRTERDGYTF. The CDR3 DNA is TGTGCCAGCAGCCCCAGGGGGTCAGGGCGGACGGAACGGGATGGCTACACCTTC.

Comment on this clone: Other nucleotide sequences in the sample specify the same CDR3. The chain couples TRBV19 to TRBJ1-1; TRBD1 is a possible D gene (5 bases). CDR3 length: 16 amino acids. The germline V gene has CDR1 LNHDA and CDR2 SQIVND (reference sequence). Deletions cut 5 bases from V and 3 bases from J, with 19 bases between. CDR3 sequence: CASSPAGEGTDTEAFF. Written as DNA, the CDR3 is TGTGCCAGTAGTCCCGCGGGGGAGGGGACCGACACTGAAGCTTTCTTT.

This clone came up a few times. J is TRBJ1-1 and V is TRBV9; TRBD1 matches at 7 bases. CDR3 length equals 13 residues. In germline, CDR1 is SGDLS, CDR2 YYNGEE. J gave up 4 bases and V 5 bases, and 5 bases lay outside the gene matches. CDR3 protein: CASRRQGSTEAFF. As DNA, the CDR3 is TGTGCCAGCAGGCGACAGGGTAGCACTGAAGCTTTCTTT.

The chain combines TRBV13 with TRBJ2-2; D not certain. V shed 0 bases and J shed 5 bases, with 10 bases lying between them. The CDR3 is made up of 15 amino acids. The V gene's germline CDR1 is PRHDT and CDR2 FYEKMQ (reference sequence). The CDR3 nucleotides read TGTGCCAGCAGCTTAGGGCTCCACGGGACCGGGGAGCTGTTTTTT. Its protein product is CASSLGLHGTGELFF.

The genes are TRBV6-4 and TRBJ2-5; tentative D call: TRBD2 (6 bases). Looked up from germline, CDR1 is MRHNA and CDR2 is SNTAGT. The CDR3 runs 18 residues. Trimming stripped 2 bases from V and 1 base from J, with 20 bases between. CDR3 loop: CASSDPTLTGGGQETQYF. The CDR3, as DNA: TGTGCCAGCAGTGACCCGACCCTCACCGGGGGAGGCCAAGAGACCCAGTACTTC.

The V gene is TRBV7-3, the J gene TRBJ1-6; D is unclear. The CDR3 has 14 residues. The V gene's germline CDR1 is SGHTA and CDR2 FQGTGA. Trimming shortened V by 3 bases and J by 10 bases, and 13 bases separated the two germline ends. The CDR3 sequence: CASSLYGRGSPLHF. Written as DNA, the CDR3 is TGTGCCAGCAGCTTGTATGGGAGAGGGTCACCCCTCCACTTT. The full variable domain, in which reference TRBV7-3 and TRBJ1-6 provide the parts outside the CDR3, is GAGVSQTPSNKVTEKGKYVELRCDPISGHTALYWYRQSLGQGPEFLIYFQGTGAADDSGLPNDRFFAVRPEGSVSTLKIQRTERGDSAVYLCASSLYGRGSPLHFGNGTRLTVT.

The chain couples TRBV19 to TRBJ2-3; 12 nucleotides match TRBD2. The ends lost 4 bases at V and 2 bases at J; junction bases unmatched: 4. CDR1 and CDR2 from the germline V gene are LNHDA and SQIVND (reference sequence). CDR3 length: 16 residues. The CDR3 loop is CASSTGLAGYTDTQYF. The DNA of the CDR3 is TGTGCCAGTAGTACCGGACTAGCGGGGTACACAGATACGCAGTATTTT. Combining the CDR3 with reference TRBV19 and TRBJ2-3 gives the whole variable domain DGGITQSPKYLFRKEGQNVTLSCEQNLNHDAMYWYRQDPGQGLRLIYYSQIVNDFQKGDIAEGYSVSREKKESFPLTVTSAQKNPTAFYLCASSTGLAGYTDTQYFGPGTRLTVL.

Comment on this clone: Germline is not matched at one junction end, which may reflect a read error. The chain employs TRBV7-7 and TRBJ2-2, with D perhaps matching TRBD1 (6 bases). The CDR3 spans 14 residues. CDR1 is SSHAT, CDR2 FNYEAQ, per germline (reference sequence). The CDR3 region is CASSPDSLTGELFF. The CDR3 bases are TGTGCTAGCAGCCCGGACAGCCTCACCGGGGAGCTGTTTTTT.

The chain employs TRBV5-4 and TRBJ1-6, with 8 positions matching TRBD1. The J segment lost 7 bases and the V segment lost 0 bases, leaving 12 bases of the junction unmatched. The CDR3 extends over 18 amino acids. CDR1 SGHNT and CDR2 YYREEE come from the germline V gene (reference sequence). Written as DNA, the CDR3 is TGTGCCAGCAGCTTGGCGGGGGGCAGGGGGCTCCGCAATTCACCCCTCCACTTT. It is translated as CASSLAGGRGLRNSPLHF.

This rearrangement joins TRBV12-5 to TRBJ2-3; 11 bases fit TRBD2. CDR1 is LGHNT, CDR2 FRNRAP, per germline. The CDR3 is 15 residues long. The junction had 7 bases not matched to a gene; V was cut back by 7 bases and J by 4 bases. This CDR3 reads CASALTSGGSDTQYF. The CDR3 DNA follows: TGTGCTAGTGCCCTTACTAGCGGGGGCTCAGATACGCAGTATTTT.

The V gene is TRBV29-1, the J gene TRBJ2-7, with D perhaps TRBD1 (6 bases). Germline V gives CDR1 SQVTM, CDR2 ANQGSEA. Between the trimmed V and J ends, which lost 4 bases and 0 bases, there was a span of 13 bases. This CDR3 is 14 amino acids long. This CDR3 is CSVVQARGSYEQYF. CDR3 DNA: TGCAGCGTTGTCCAGGCCAGGGGCTCCTACGAGCAGTACTTC.

This chain connects TRBV6-4 to TRBJ2-2; no clear D. CDR3 size: 16 residues. Trimming stripped 6 bases from V and 6 bases from J, with 20 bases between. In germline, CDR1 is MRHNA, CDR2 SNTAGT. CDR3 sequence: CASSPLPQQPAGELFF. CDR3 bases: TGTGCCAGCAGCCCGCTCCCCCAACAGCCGGCCGGGGAGCTGTTTTTT.

The chain uses TRBV7-2 and TRBJ2-7; D perhaps matches TRBD1 (5 bases). This CDR3 has 12 amino acids. Trimming removed 5 bases from V and 12 bases from J, with 17 bases in between. Germline-derived CDR1 and CDR2 are SGHTA and FQGNSA. The CDR3 sequence is CASSLSGFILYF. The CDR3 coding sequence is TGTGCCAGCAGCCTATCAGGGTTTATCCTGTACTTC.

V usage is TRBV27 and J usage is TRBJ2-7; 7 positions match TRBD1. The CDR3 has 13 amino acids. Trimming took 6 bases from V and 0 from J; bases not matched to a gene: 2. CDR1 MNHEY and CDR2 SMNVEV come from the germline V gene (reference sequence). DNA of the CDR3: TGTGCCAGCAGGGGACAGAGCTCCTACGAGCAGTACTTC. Protein: CASRGQSSYEQYF.

This clone is classed as medium-sized. The chain is built from TRBV7-9 and TRBJ2-7; possible D gene TRBD1, 5 bases. Trimming removed 3 bases at V and 5 bases at J, with 11 bases between. Germline V gene sequence: CDR1 SEHNR, CDR2 FQNEAQ (reference sequence). This CDR3 region has 13 residues. The CDR3 nucleotides read TGTGCCAGCAGCTTCGGACAAACTGACGAGCAGTACTTC. The encoded protein is CASSFGQTDEQYF.

The chain links TRBV7-9 to TRBJ2-2; 11 bases agree with TRBD1. With 6 bases clipped from V and 3 bases from J, the junction kept 3 bases outside the gene matches. CDR1 and CDR2 from the germline V gene are SEHNR and FQNEAQ (reference sequence). This CDR3 is 15 amino acids long. CDR3 amino acids: CASSPGQGDTGELFF. In DNA, the CDR3 is TGTGCCAGCAGTCCGGGACAGGGGGACACCGGGGAGCTGTTTTTT.

The chain employs TRBV29-1 and TRBJ2-7; possible D gene TRBD2, 7 bases. Per the germline V gene, CDR1 is SQVTM and CDR2 is ANQGSEA. Trimming pared 3 bases from V and 4 bases from J, leaving 10 bases between. This CDR3 spans 12 amino acids. Here the CDR3 reads CSVEAGAYEQYF. In DNA form, the CDR3 reads TGCAGCGTTGAGGCGGGGGCGTACGAGCAGTACTTC.

In its sample, this clone was seen a few times. The gene calls are TRBV6-6 and TRBJ2-3; D might be TRBD1 (6 bases). The V gene lost 8 bases and the J gene lost 5 bases, with 23 bases spanning the gap. There are 16 residues in the CDR3. CDR1 is MNHNY and CDR2 is SVGAGI in the germline V gene (reference sequence). This CDR3 reads CASVPGTGSGGDTQYF. CDR3 nucleotide sequence: TGTGCCAGCGTTCCAGGTACAGGGAGCGGCGGAGATACGCAGTATTTT.